These T cell receptor beta chains were read from a single sample in a study of beta chain features in type 1 diabetes. Assay: immunoSEQ multiplex PCR; the TCRdb copy retains only in-frame clones and omits some. Of a few hundred thousand clones listed, about 15% are singletons. The sample comprised naive CD4+ T cells from blood. Receptor source: a man between 18 and 35 years old with type 1 diabetes. Both conserved end residues are part of each CDR3. The D gene is left open where the match is weak. Not every row has a clone size; where given, it reads once, few, many or a size class.

.	TRBV28	TRBJ1-1	.	TGTGCCAGCAGTTTGGGGGCCGCGAACACTGAAGCTTTCTTT	CASSLGAANTEAFF
.	TRBV15	TRBJ2-1	TRBD2	TGTGCCACCAGCAGAGATAGTCCTCGGGGGAGCGGGAGAGGAGAGCAGTTCTTC	CATSRDSPRGSGRGEQFF
few	TRBV25-1	TRBJ1-1	.	TGTGCCAGCAGTGCCTCCGACAGGACAACCAAAGCTTTCTTT	CASSASDRTTKAFF
.	TRBV6-1	TRBJ2-7	.	TGTGCCAGCAGTGGGACTTTATCCTACGAGCAGTACTTC	CASSGTLSYEQYF
few	TRBV11-3	TRBJ2-5	.	TGTGCCAGCAGCTTAGACTACCAAGAGACCCAGTACTTC	CASSLDYQETQYF
.	TRBV10-3	TRBJ2-1	.	TGTGCCATCAGTGAGTTGGAGGGCGGTGAGCAGTTCTTC	CAISELEGGEQFF
few	TRBV13	TRBJ2-6	.	TGTGCCAGCAGCTCCCCTAAGCTCTCTGGGGCCAACGTCCTGACTTTC	CASSSPKLSGANVLTF
few	TRBV6-6	TRBJ2-2	TRBD1	TGTGCCAGCAGCCCAGGACAGGGGGTAACCGGGGAGCTGTTTTTT	CASSPGQGVTGELFF
few	TRBV15	TRBJ2-1	TRBD1	TGTGCCACCAGTAGTCGGACAGGTTCGTTTAGGCAGTTCTTC	CATSSRTGSFRQFF
.	TRBV7-9	TRBJ1-5	.	TGTGCCAGCAGCCGATTCTCGGGTCAGCCCCAGCATTTT	CASSRFSGQPQHF
.	TRBV6-5	TRBJ2-7	TRBD2	TGTGCCAGCAGTTACTCCAGCGGGAGTGGTTCCTACGAGCAGTACTTC	CASSYSSGSGSYEQYF
few	TRBV25-1	TRBJ1-5	.	TGTGCCAGCAGTATCTGGGGCCTTAGCAATCAGCCCCAGCATTTT	CASSIWGLSNQPQHF
few	TRBV11-3	TRBJ2-1	TRBD2	TGTGCCAGCAGCCCGAGGACTAGCTCCAATGAGCAGTTCTTC	CASSPRTSSNEQFF
few	TRBV30	TRBJ2-4	TRBD2	TGTGCCTGGTCTCGAGAGCGGGAGCGGAACATTCAGTACTTC	CAWSRERERNIQYF
.	TRBV25-1	TRBJ1-1	.	TGTGCCAGCAGTGAAGGACAGTGGGCCGCTGAAGCTTTCTTT	CASSEGQWAAEAFF
few	TRBV2	TRBJ2-1	.	TGTGCCAGCAGTTACAGGGTTTGGTTCTTC	CASSYRVWFF
.	TRBV5-4	TRBJ1-2	.	TGTGCCAGCAGTTTTGGACAGTATGGCTACACCTTC	CASSFGQYGYTF
few	TRBV9	TRBJ2-7	TRBD1	TGTGCCAGCAGCACCTCGACAGGGCTTTCCTACGAGCAGTACTTC	CASSTSTGLSYEQYF
few	TRBV30	TRBJ2-1	TRBD2	TGTGCCTGGACCCCTGGGGGGGTCACTTACTCCTACAATGAGCAGTTCTTC	CAWTPGGVTYSYNEQFF
.	TRBV19	TRBJ1-5	.	TGTGCCAGTAGTATAGATCCGGGACACGGTCAGCCCCAGCATTTT	CASSIDPGHGQPQHF
.	TRBV11-2	TRBJ2-3	.	TGTGCCAGCAGCTTAGTTAGCTGGAGCACAGATACGCAGTATTTT	CASSLVSWSTDTQYF
.	TRBV6-5	TRBJ1-5	.	TGTGCCAGCAGTTACTCGGGCAGACCGGATCATTTT	CASSYSGRPDHF
.	TRBV4-2	TRBJ1-2	.	TGTGCCAGCAGCCAAACCGAGGGAAACTATGGCTACACCTTC	CASSQTEGNYGYTF
.	TRBV20-1	TRBJ2-7	TRBD1	TGCAGTGCTCCCGACAGGGCCGAGCAGTACTTC	CSAPDRAEQYF
few	TRBV18	TRBJ2-7	.	TGTGCCAGCTCACCAAGTACAGGTTACTCCTACGAGCAGTACTTC	CASSPSTGYSYEQYF
few	TRBV11-2	TRBJ2-7	.	TGTGCCAGCAGCCCGATGGGGCGAGACCCTTTGTTGCAGTACTTC	CASSPMGRDPLLQYF
.	TRBV5-1	TRBJ2-5	TRBD2	TGCGCCAGCAGCTTTAGCGGGATCCAAGAGACCCAGTACTTC	CASSFSGIQETQYF
few	TRBV9	TRBJ2-1	TRBD1	TGTGCCAGCAGCGTAGGGGCCCGCTCAACAGGGGATGAGCAGTTCTTC	CASSVGARSTGDEQFF
few	TRBV10-3	TRBJ2-7	.	TGTGCCATCAGTGGGACAGCAAGCTACGAGCAGTACTTC	CAISGTASYEQYF
few	TRBV23-1	TRBJ2-4	.	TGCGCCAGCAGTCAATCCCGCCAGATAGCCAAAAACATTCAGTACTTC	CASSQSRQIAKNIQYF
few	TRBV5-4	TRBJ2-5	.	TGTGCCAGCAGCTCGCCCAGGGCGGAAGAGACCCAGTACTTC	CASSSPRAEETQYF
few	TRBV7-2	TRBJ1-5	TRBD1	TGTGCCAGCAGCAGAGGGACAGTCAATCAGCCCCAGCATTTT	CASSRGTVNQPQHF
few	TRBV25-1	TRBJ2-5	.	TGTGCCAGCAGTGCGTACCAAGAGACCCAGTACTTC	CASSAYQETQYF
.	TRBV7-2	TRBJ1-1	TRBD1	TGTGCCAGCAGCCTGACAGGGGTGAACACTGAAGCTTTCTTT	CASSLTGVNTEAFF
few	TRBV7-2	TRBJ1-2	TRBD1	TGTGCCAGCATACAGACAGGGGGCGGATATGGCTACACCTTC	CASIQTGGGYGYTF
few	TRBV30	TRBJ2-2	.	TGTGCCTGGAAGGTACAGTACACCGGGGAGCTGTTTTTT	CAWKVQYTGELFF
few	TRBV5-1	TRBJ2-2	TRBD1	TGCGCCAGCAGCTTGGTGAGACAGGGTGCCGGGGAGCTGTTTTTT	CASSLVRQGAGELFF
.	TRBV18	TRBJ2-1	TRBD2	TGTGCCAGCTCACCCTTCATGAGCGGGGACTATTACAATGAGCAGTTCTTC	CASSPFMSGDYYNEQFF
.	TRBV9	TRBJ2-4	.	TGTGCCAGCAGCGTAGGAAGTGGGGGCCTAGCCAAAAACATTCAGTACTTC	CASSVGSGGLAKNIQYF
.	TRBV2	TRBJ1-5	.	TGTGCCAGCATGGAGGGATTCAATCAGCCCCAGCATTTT	CASMEGFNQPQHF
.	TRBV10-3	TRBJ2-5	TRBD2	TGTGCCACCTCCCCCAGCGGGGAAGAGACCCAGTACTTC	CATSPSGEETQYF
few	TRBV7-8	TRBJ2-7	TRBD2	TGTGCCAGCAGCGCCACGCGACTAGCGGGAGTGAGAGAGCAGTACTTC	CASSATRLAGVREQYF